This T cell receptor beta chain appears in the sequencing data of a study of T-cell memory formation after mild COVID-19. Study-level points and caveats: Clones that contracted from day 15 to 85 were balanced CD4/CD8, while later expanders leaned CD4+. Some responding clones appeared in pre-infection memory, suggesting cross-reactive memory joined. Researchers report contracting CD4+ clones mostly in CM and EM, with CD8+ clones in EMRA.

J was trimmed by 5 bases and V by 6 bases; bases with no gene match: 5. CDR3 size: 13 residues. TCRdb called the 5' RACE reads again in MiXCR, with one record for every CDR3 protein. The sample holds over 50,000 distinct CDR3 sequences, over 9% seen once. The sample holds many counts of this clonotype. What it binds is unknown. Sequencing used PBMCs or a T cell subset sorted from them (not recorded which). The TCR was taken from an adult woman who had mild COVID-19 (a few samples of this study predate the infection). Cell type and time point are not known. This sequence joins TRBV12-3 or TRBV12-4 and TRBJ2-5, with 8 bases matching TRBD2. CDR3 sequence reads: CASRAPSGETQYF. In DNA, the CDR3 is TGTGCCAGCAGAGCTCCTAGCGGGGAGACCCAGTACTTC.